This T cell receptor (beta chain) emerged from a study of vaccination and CD4 T cells after COVID-19. The CDR3 contains 15 residues. Trimming removed 0 bases from V and 9 bases from J, with 12 bases in between. Germline lookup yields CDR1 SGHVS and CDR2 FNYEAQ. This clonotype qualifies as medium-sized. The target antigen is unknown. Once obtained from cultured CD4+ T cells, the DNA was sequenced using the Oncomine TCR Beta short-read assay. TCRdb recomputed calls from the PCR reads with MiXCR, one row per CDR3 protein. The sample gives 25,000 to 30,000 distinct CDR3 sequences, about 35% of which show up once; 3% to 4% is in the top ten. Time point denoted: late sampling 161 to 241 days after vaccination in three convalescent patients. Indicated treatment: roughly ten-day PBMC culture with coronavirus spike peptide pools or control peptides (ViraFEST assay). Each well received some 2.1 million PBMCs, cultured with about 9.1 IU/ml IL-2 and roughly 10 ug/ml peptide pools.

The rearrangement joins TRBV7-6 to TRBJ1-6; tentative D call: TRBD1 (5 bases). The sequencing used CD4+ T cells from blood, cultured in vitro, collected about 7 months after SARS-CoV-2 vaccination. This receptor was identified in a human donor who had recovered from COVID-19. This CDR3 reads CASSLAAGTGSPLHF. The CDR3 nucleotides read TGTGCCAGCAGCTTAGCGGCAGGGACGGGTTCACCCCTCCACTTT.